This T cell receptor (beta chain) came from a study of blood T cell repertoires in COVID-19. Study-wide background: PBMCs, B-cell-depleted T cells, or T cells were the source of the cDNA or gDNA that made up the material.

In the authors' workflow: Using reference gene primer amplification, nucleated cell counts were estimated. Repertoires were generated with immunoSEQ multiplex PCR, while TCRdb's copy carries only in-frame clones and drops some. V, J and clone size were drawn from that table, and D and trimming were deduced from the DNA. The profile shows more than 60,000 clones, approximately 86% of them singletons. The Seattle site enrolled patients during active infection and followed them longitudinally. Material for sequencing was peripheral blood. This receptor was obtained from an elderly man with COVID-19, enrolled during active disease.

The CDR3 DNA reads as TGTGCCAGCTCGCCGAACTCTCCTAACCGGGGGTACACTGAAGCTTTCTTT. It specifies CASSPNSPNRGYTEAFF. This rearrangement joins TRBV18 to TRBJ1-1; D is possibly TRBD1 (5 bases). This CDR3 contains 17 residues. V lost 6 bases to trimming and J lost 3 bases, with 23 bases between them. CDR1 is KGHSH and CDR2 is LQKENI in the germline V gene.